One sample yielded the 2 T cell receptor beta chains listed below, sequenced in a study of blood T cells in healthy people across ages. Sample-barcoded 5' priming and a J-beta primer mix drove a second PCR of roughly 6 to 12 cycles. MiXCR was run by TCRdb on the 5' RACE reads, yielding one entry per CDR3 protein. The data show 730,000 or so distinct CDR3 sequences, 40% to 50% seen once. The sequenced sample was blood. The source is an older man in good health.

This clonotype was picked up a small number of times. CDR3 nucleotides: TGTGCCAGCGGGCTAGAGCAGCCCCAGCATTTT. It is translated as CASGLEQPQHF. The genes are TRBV6-2 or TRBV6-3 and TRBJ1-5, with no clear D. CDR1 is MNHEY and CDR2 is SVGEGT in the germline V gene. CDR3 length: 11 amino acids. The ends were cut back, 8 bases at V and 7 bases at J, with 9 bases in the middle.

This clonotype turned up a few times. The V call is TRBV28, the J call TRBJ1-1; TRBD1 is a possible D gene (6 bases). CDR3 length equals 13 residues. With 9 bases removed from V and 2 bases from J, the gap between germline ends came to 13 bases. Germline CDR1 is MDHEN and CDR2 is SYDVKM. The CDR3 loop reads CASGGQGNTEAFF. CDR3 DNA sequence: TGTGCCAGTGGGGGGCAGGGAAACACTGAAGCTTTCTTT. The complete variable domain, with remaining parts taken from reference TRBV28 and TRBJ1-1, reads DVKVTQSSRYLVKRTGEKVFLECVQDMDHENMFWYRQDPGLGLRLIYFSYDVKMKEKGDIPEGYSVSREKKERFSLILESASTNQTSMYLCASGGQGNTEAFFGQGTRLTVV.